The 19 T cell receptor beta chains listed next were all sequenced from one sample in a study of T cell changes during pregnancy in multiple sclerosis. This table comes from immunoSEQ multiplex PCR, and its TCRdb copy is limited to in-frame clones, with some not included. The table records approximately 12,000 clones, 85% to 90% of them present only once. Sequences were derived from CD8+ T cells from peripheral blood mononuclear cells, sampled after pregnancy. These receptors were collected from a female donor in good health, enrolled as a control in a pregnancy study.

The chain employs TRBV28 and TRBJ2-5; possible D gene TRBD2, 6 bases. This CDR3 has 13 amino acids. From germline, CDR1 is MDHEN and CDR2 SYDVKM. V lost 6 bases and J 5 bases, leaving 13 bases between the germline ends. CDR3 residues: CASRSGGRETQYF. CDR3 nucleotides: TGTGCCAGCAGGAGCGGAGGGCGGGAGACCCAGTACTTC.

The chain has TRBV4-3 and TRBJ2-3, with 7 bases lining up with TRBD1. CDR1 and CDR2 from the germline V gene are LGHNA and YSLEER. V lost 2 bases, J lost 3 bases, and 8 bases stayed unmatched. The CDR3 is 16 amino acids. The CDR3 DNA sequence: TGCGCCAGCAGCCAACTCACAGGGGTTGAGACAGATACGCAGTATTTT. Residues: CASSQLTGVETDTQYF.

The chain joins TRBV5-4 to TRBJ2-7; D perhaps matches TRBD2 (6 bases). V was cut by 4 bases and J by 6 bases, with 17 bases left in between. Germline-derived CDR1 and CDR2 are SGHNT and YYREEE (reference sequence). This CDR3 region has 14 residues. CDR3 in amino acids: CASSEETSFSEQYF. The DNA for the CDR3 is TGTGCCAGCAGCGAGGAGACTAGTTTCTCCGAGCAGTACTTC.

J is TRBJ2-2 and V is TRBV28, with TRBD2 matching over 13 bases. Germline V gene data show CDR1 as MDHEN and CDR2 as SYDVKM. This CDR3 has 15 residues. V lost 4 bases to trimming and J lost 7 bases; unmatched junction nucleotides: 3. Here the CDR3 reads CASSSGLAGIGELFF. The CDR3 DNA reads TGTGCCAGCAGTTCGGGACTAGCGGGGATCGGGGAGCTGTTTTTT.

The chain couples TRBV6-1 to TRBJ2-6; 12 bases map to TRBD1. Trimming cost V 8 bases and J 3 bases; bases outside gene matches: 2. Per germline, CDR1 MNHNS and CDR2 SASEGT. The CDR3 sequence is 15 residues long. DNA for the CDR3: TGTGCCAGCGGGACAGGGGGCTTTGGGGCCAACGTCCTGACTTTC. Translation: CASGTGGFGANVLTF.

Only one count was recorded for this clone. The V and J genes are TRBV5-1 and TRBJ2-1, with D perhaps TRBD2 (6 bases). V was clipped by 2 bases and J by 5 bases, with 8 bases between them. The CDR3 loop spans 13 amino acids. The germline V gene encodes CDR1 SGHRS and CDR2 YFSETQ. CDR3 DNA: TGCGCCAGCAGCTTTTGGGGGGACAATGAGCAGTTCTTC. It codes for CASSFWGDNEQFF.

The chain uses TRBV7-9 and TRBJ1-2, with no clear D. The CDR3 spans 13 residues. V lost 2 bases and J lost 3, with 7 bases in between. Germline V lookup: CDR1 SEHNR, CDR2 FQNEAQ (reference sequence). CDR3 sequence (DNA): TGTGCCAGCAGCTTAACCACATACTATGGCTACACCTTC. It translates to CASSLTTYYGYTF.

The genes are TRBV30 and TRBJ1-2; D call uncertain. Trimming removed 2 bases at V and 10 bases at J, with 20 bases between. CDR3 size: 14 residues. Germline CDR1 is GTSNPN and CDR2 is SVGIG (reference sequence). This CDR3 reads CAWSIRVAGSDYTF. The CDR3, as DNA: TGTGCCTGGAGTATAAGAGTGGCGGGTTCGGACTACACCTTC.

The rearrangement joins TRBV29-1 to TRBJ2-7; D gene ambiguous. The germline V gene encodes CDR1 SQVTM and CDR2 ANQGSEA. The V end lost 0 bases, the J end lost 1 base, and 7 bases lay between the germline ends. The CDR3 totals 13 residues. In DNA, the CDR3 is TGCAGCGTTGAAGATGTGGAGTCCTACGAGCAGTACTTC. Translation: CSVEDVESYEQYF.

The chain uses TRBV27 and TRBJ1-5; 8 positions agree with TRBD1. The length of the CDR3 is 13 residues. Unmatched junction bases numbered 1, after V lost 6 bases and J lost 3 bases. The V gene's germline CDR1 is MNHEY and CDR2 SMNVEV (reference sequence). The CDR3: CASRGQANQPQHF. The CDR3 region has the DNA TGTGCCAGCAGGGGACAGGCCAATCAGCCCCAGCATTTT.

V gene TRBV7-6 combines with J gene TRBJ2-5; a weak D match, TRBD2 (7 bases). The V and J ends lost 0 bases and 1 base respectively, with 15 bases between them. The CDR3 covers 17 residues. Germline lookup yields CDR1 SGHVS and CDR2 FNYEAQ. CDR3 amino acids: CASSLAGGPGSQETQYF. The CDR3 coding sequence is TGTGCCAGCAGCTTAGCGGGGGGGCCGGGGAGCCAAGAGACCCAGTACTTC.

On this clone: At the DNA level, this CDR3 is encoded by other sequences in the same sample as well. The chain carries TRBV12-5 and TRBJ1-1; D gene unclear. Germline V gives CDR1 LGHNT, CDR2 FRNRAP. The CDR3 loop spans 13 amino acids. V was pared by 1 base and J by 4 bases, with 7 bases between. DNA for the CDR3: TGTGCTAGTGGTTTGGGAGGAGGCACTGAAGCTTTCTTT. This codes for CASGLGGGTEAFF.

The genes are TRBV7-2 and TRBJ2-7; 8 bases match TRBD2. J lost 6 bases, V lost 5 bases, and 12 bases had no gene match. Per the germline V gene, CDR1 is SGHTA and CDR2 is FQGNSA. This CDR3 spans 15 amino acids. The CDR3 region has the DNA TGTGCCAGCAGCCCAGACGGGAGGGTGGGTCTCGAGCAGTACTTC. This sequence encodes CASSPDGRVGLEQYF.

The chain joins TRBV28 to TRBJ2-3, with D possibly matching TRBD2 (7 bases). CDR3 length: 14 amino acids. Trimming took 5 bases from V and 8 from J, leaving 17 bases between them. CDR1 is MDHEN and CDR2 is SYDVKM in the germline V gene. The CDR3 DNA sequence: TGTGCCAGCAGTCTATACGGGGGCGGGGGTACGCAGTATTTT. Protein: CASSLYGGGGTQYF.

This rearrangement joins TRBV4-1 to TRBJ2-7, with no clear D. Germline V lookup: CDR1 MGHRA, CDR2 YSYEKL. V was shortened by 1 base and J by 2 bases, with 15 bases between the two germline ends. There are 16 residues in the CDR3. The CDR3 here is CASSQVIETPTYEQYF. The CDR3 coding sequence is TGCGCCAGCAGCCAAGTAATAGAGACACCCACCTACGAGCAGTACTTC.

This clone has more than one count but fewer than ten. V gene TRBV7-9 combines with J gene TRBJ1-3; tentatively, D is TRBD1 (5 bases). This CDR3 comprises 15 residues. Germline V gene sequence: CDR1 SEHNR, CDR2 FQNEAQ (reference sequence). V lost 8 bases and J 2 bases, leaving 16 bases between the germline ends. The CDR3 DNA sequence: TGTGCCAGCGGGGCAGAAAGAATGGCTGGAAACACCATATATTTT. Its protein product is CASGAERMAGNTIYF.

The CDR3 reads CASSLGQRPNYGYTF. The CDR3, as DNA: TGTGCCAGCAGCTTAGGACAGCGCCCCAACTATGGCTACACCTTC. V gene TRBV7-8 combines with J gene TRBJ1-2, with D maybe TRBD1 (5 bases). Germline assignment: CDR1 SGHVS and CDR2 FQNEAQ. The V gene lost 1 base and the J gene lost 2 bases, with 11 bases spanning the gap. The CDR3 is made up of 15 amino acids.

The table lists this clone with a count of one. The chain employs TRBV28 and TRBJ1-5, with D perhaps matching TRBD1 (5 bases). CDR3 length equals 16 residues. V lost 0 bases and J lost 4, with 13 bases in between. Germline CDR1 reads MDHEN; CDR2 reads SYDVKM. The CDR3 DNA sequence: TGTGCCAGCAGTTTATGGGCGGGGCAAGCAAATCAGCCCCAGCATTTT. Its protein product is CASSLWAGQANQPQHF.

The chain is built from TRBV7-9 and TRBJ2-1, with 8 bases lining up with TRBD2. V shed 2 bases and J 3 bases; nucleotides not matched to a gene: 6. Germline values: CDR1 SEHNR, CDR2 FQNEAQ (reference sequence). The CDR3 is 16 amino acids. This CDR3 reads CASSLTPGGVYNEQFF. The DNA for the CDR3 is TGTGCCAGCAGCTTAACTCCCGGGGGGGTCTACAATGAGCAGTTCTTC. The entire variable domain, with the rest obtained from reference TRBV7-9 and TRBJ2-1, is as follows: DTGVSQNPRHKITKRGQNVTFRCDPISEHNRLYWYRQTLGQGPEFLTYFQNEAQLEKSRLLSDRFSAERPKGSFSTLEIQRTEQGDSAMYLCASSLTPGGVYNEQFFGPGTRLTVL.